This T cell receptor (beta chain) was observed in a study of blood T cell repertoires in COVID-19. Germline V gene lookup returns CDR1 MNHEY and CDR2 SVGAGI. The CDR3 is made up of 14 amino acids. V was pared by 2 bases and J by 7 bases, with 14 bases between. Original analysis: Amplified reference gene primers provided the basis for estimating nucleated cell counts. Assay used: immunoSEQ multiplex PCR; TCRdb lists only in-frame clones, some missing. V and J calls and clone size come straight from that table; D and trimming were deduced from the DNA. This table holds a few hundred thousand clones, over 75% found once.

The TCR originated in a woman aged 40 to 49 who had recovered from COVID-19. The sample comprised PBMCs or T cells enriched from blood (not recorded which). The chain combines TRBV6-5 with TRBJ2-5; perhaps TRBD2 as D (5 bases). Written as DNA, the CDR3 is TGTGCCAGCAGTTACCGGGCCCCCGAGGGGACCCAGTACTTC. Protein product: CASSYRAPEGTQYF.